This TCR beta chain is drawn from a study of human T cells and chemical hapten exposure. One entry per CDR3 protein, called by TCRdb with MiXCR from the RACE reads. The sample includes tens of thousands of distinct CDR3 sequences, approximately 15% of them seen just once. Regarding time point: pre-sensitization, week 0. Treatment described: therapeutic diphenylcyclopropenone sensitization with weekly scalp DPC. Looked up from germline, CDR1 is MNHEY and CDR2 is SMNVEV (reference sequence). The CDR3 contains 14 residues. V shed 6 bases and J shed 2 bases, with 10 bases lying between them. The clonotype originates from a woman in her forties or fifties with alopecia areata. Some clones in this sample may be carry-over from other donors' samples. The source material was whole blood, sampled in connection with sensitization to the hapten diphenylcyclopropenone (DPC). The chain joins TRBV27 to TRBJ1-4; D gene uncertain. For the CDR3, the DNA is TGTGCCAGCAGCATGGGATCCACTAATGAAAAACTGTTTTTT. Translating it yields CASSMGSTNEKLFF.